This TCR beta chain was recorded in a study of response to subunit inactivated influenza vaccine. General observations from the study: T cells newly recruited by each seasonal influenza vaccination are few, the authors suggested.

TCRdb analysed the RT-PCR reads with MiXCR anew, one entry per CDR3 protein. The repertoire consists of 280,000 or so distinct CDR3 sequences, with roughly 22% occurring once and the leading ten covering 10%. This clonotype was detected only a few times. Its antigen is currently unknown. With 4 bases removed from V and 6 bases from J, the gap between germline ends came to 17 bases. This CDR3 is built from 15 residues. The germline CDR1 and CDR2 sequences are SGHDT and YYEEEE. The clonotype was recovered from a man aged 45 to 70 who received an inactivated influenza vaccine. The V and J genes are TRBV5-6 and TRBJ2-1, with a weak D call TRBD2 (6 bases). The sequencing used PBMCs from blood, collected less than 22 months after vaccination. CDR3 loop: CASSMGLRRPNEQFF. The CDR3 DNA reads TGTGCCAGCAGCATGGGACTCCGGAGGCCCAATGAGCAGTTCTTC.